The clone carrying this T cell receptor (beta chain) was counted many times. Its specificity is unknown. The data are from a study of T-cell reconstitution after alpha-beta-depleted transplantation in children. The CDR3 totals 14 residues. The V gene lost 3 bases and the J gene lost 3 bases, with 11 bases spanning the gap. Overall study findings and caveats: After transplant, at about two months, alpha-beta T cells were reportedly derived from several hundred expanded graft clones.

A TCRbeta library incorporating unique molecular identifiers was prepared. TCRdb itself ran the PCR reads through MiXCR, one entry per CDR3 protein. The sample has almost 600,000 distinct CDR3 sequences; 25% to 30% are singletons. The chain links TRBV12-3 or TRBV12-4 to TRBJ2-5; the D gene is possibly TRBD2 (6 bases). The sample was PBMCs, taken before TCRalphabeta/CD19-depleted stem cell transplant. This clonotype was sampled from a boy younger than two with Wiskott-Aldrich syndrome, due to receive a stem cell transplant. This CDR3 is CASSFLGGEETQYF. The CDR3 bases are TGTGCCAGCAGTTTTCTAGGCGGGGAAGAGACCCAGTACTTC.